Presented here are 19 T cell receptor beta chains from one specimen sequenced in a study of T-cell memory formation after mild COVID-19. Each CDR3 protein is one row after TCRdb ran MiXCR on the 5' RACE reads. Among some 200,000 distinct CDR3 sequences listed, about a fifth were seen once. Sequencing was carried out using PBMCs or a T cell subset sorted from them (not recorded which). All receptors come from an adult woman who had mild COVID-19 (a few samples of this study predate the infection). Cell type and time point are not known.

The genes are TRBV7-9 and TRBJ2-7; D call uncertain. CDR1 SEHNR and CDR2 FQNEAQ come from the germline V gene (reference sequence). This CDR3 has 14 residues. The V end lost 5 bases, the J end lost 2 bases, and 13 bases lay between the germline ends. The CDR3 is CASSGGLRPYEQYF. The CDR3 nucleotides are TGTGCCAGCAGCGGCGGTTTACGGCCCTACGAGCAGTACTTC. The full variable domain, completed using reference TRBV7-9 and TRBJ2-7, is DTGVSQNPRHKITKRGQNVTFRCDPISEHNRLYWYRQTLGQGPEFLTYFQNEAQLEKSRLLSDRFSAERPKGSFSTLEIQRTEQGDSAMYLCASSGGLRPYEQYFGPGTRLTVT.

This clonotype was detected only a few times. The chain uses TRBV6-4 and TRBJ2-3; the D is unclear. The CDR3 totals 15 residues. Germline assignment: CDR1 MRHNA and CDR2 SNTAGT. Trimming removed 0 bases at V and 0 bases at J, with 7 bases between. This chain's CDR3 is CASSDSTSSTDTQYF. CDR3 coding DNA: TGTGCCAGCAGTGACTCGACTTCTAGCACAGATACGCAGTATTTT.

With respect to this clonotype: Mismatch with germline at one junction end may stem from a read error. V gene TRBV7-2 combines with J gene TRBJ2-1; D uncertain. Per the germline V gene, CDR1 is SGHTA and CDR2 is FQGNSA. CDR3 length equals 8 residues. This CDR3 reads CASTIGNF. In nucleotides, the CDR3 is TGTGCCAGCACCATTGGGAACTTC.

The chain recombines TRBV24-1 with TRBJ1-5, with no clear D. V was clipped by 2 bases and J by 1 base, with 8 bases between them. This CDR3 spans 15 amino acids. Per germline, CDR1 KGHDR and CDR2 SFDVKD. CDR3 DNA: TGTGCCACCAGTGATTCTGGACGGAGCAATCAGCCCCAGCATTTT. It codes for CATSDSGRSNQPQHF.

Here the CDR3 DNA reads TGTGCCAGCAGCTTAGGGACAGGGGGCGCGAAGCAGTACTTC. Protein sequence: CASSLGTGGAKQYF. This chain uses TRBV13 with TRBJ2-7, with TRBD1 identical over 10 bases. The CDR3 has 14 residues. Germline V gives CDR1 PRHDT, CDR2 FYEKMQ (reference sequence). The V and J ends lost 0 bases and 8 bases, in that order; junction bases with no gene match: 4.

The chain carries TRBV6-2 or TRBV6-3 and TRBJ2-3, with D unclear. The germline gives CDR1 MNHEY, CDR2 SVGEGT. The length of the CDR3 is 15 residues. Trimming removed 5 bases at V and 2 bases at J, with 14 bases between. CDR3: CASSPQAELTDTQYF. For the CDR3, the DNA is TGTGCCAGCAGTCCTCAGGCGGAACTCACAGATACGCAGTATTTT.

V and J are TRBV4-1 and TRBJ2-7; 11 bases align to TRBD1. The V and J ends lost 3 bases and 5 bases, in that order; junction bases with no gene match: 6. CDR1 MGHRA and CDR2 YSYEKL come from the germline V gene. This CDR3 is 15 amino acids long. The CDR3 protein is CASSQPGQGVHEQYF. The CDR3 nucleotides read TGCGCCAGCAGCCAGCCGGGACAGGGGGTCCACGAGCAGTACTTC.

The CDR3 reads CAWSVVLAGGYYNEQFF. In nucleotides, the CDR3 is TGTGCCTGGAGTGTAGTTTTGGCGGGGGGGTACTACAATGAGCAGTTCTTC. The chain employs TRBV30 and TRBJ2-1; TRBD2 agrees at 9 bases. J was trimmed by 3 bases and V by 0 bases; bases with no gene match: 9. This CDR3 has 17 residues. CDR1 is GTSNPN and CDR2 is SVGIG in the germline V gene (reference sequence).

This clonotype was seen only a few times. CDR3 amino acids: CASSSGEEQFF. CDR3 nucleotide sequence: TGTGCCAGCAGCTCAGGGGAGGAGCAGTTCTTC. The V and J genes are TRBV7-6 and TRBJ2-1; the D gene is possibly TRBD1 (6 bases). The CDR3 loop spans 11 amino acids. V lost 4 bases, J lost 10 bases, and 8 bases lay in between. The germline gives CDR1 SGHVS, CDR2 FNYEAQ.

The V gene is TRBV4-2, the J gene TRBJ2-1; D unresolved. Trimming cost V 4 bases and J 5 bases, with 12 bases left between them. This CDR3 is 14 amino acids long. Germline-derived CDR1 and CDR2 are LGHNA and YNFKEQ. The CDR3 DNA reads TGTGCCAGCAGCCTCCGACCCGAGGACAATGAGCAGTTCTTC. Translation gives CASSLRPEDNEQFF.

This sequence joins TRBV7-2 and TRBJ1-4; no clear D. Germline V gene sequence: CDR1 SGHTA, CDR2 FQGNSA. The CDR3 consists of 16 residues. Trimming removed 3 bases at V and 3 bases at J, with 14 bases between. CDR3 DNA: TGTGCCAGCAGCTTCTGGGATGCCGCGCCTAATGAAAAACTGTTTTTT. This sequence encodes CASSFWDAAPNEKLFF. The variable domain in full, with the rest retrieved from reference TRBV7-2 and TRBJ1-4, is GAGVSQSPSNKVTEKGKDVELRCDPISGHTALYWYRQSLGQGLEFLIYFQGNSAPDKSGLPSDRFSAERTGGSVSTLTIQRTQQEDSAVYLCASSFWDAAPNEKLFFGSGTQLSVL.

This sequence joins TRBV2 and TRBJ2-2; TRBD2 matches 8 bases. The length of the CDR3 is 16 residues. With V trimmed by 5 bases and J by 0 bases, 5 bases remained unmatched. Germline V lookup: CDR1 SNHLY, CDR2 FYNNEI. The CDR3 here is CASSRTSGANTGELFF. In nucleotides, the CDR3 is TGTGCCAGCAGTCGCACTAGCGGAGCGAACACCGGGGAGCTGTTTTTT.

CDR3 protein: CASSLTGALDEQYF. Written as DNA, the CDR3 is TGCGCCAGCAGCTTGACAGGGGCGCTAGACGAGCAGTACTTC. V gene TRBV5-1 combines with J gene TRBJ2-7; 7 bases line up with TRBD1. After removal of 1 base from V and 5 bases from J, the junction contained 6 bases not matched to a gene. CDR3 length equals 14 residues. Germline CDR1 is SGHRS and CDR2 is YFSETQ.

The chain links TRBV7-9 to TRBJ1-6, with D possibly TRBD1 on 5 matching bases. Germline values: CDR1 SEHNR, CDR2 FQNEAQ (reference sequence). The CDR3 consists of 15 residues. Trimming cost V 5 bases and J 7 bases, with 15 bases left between them. CDR3 nucleotides: TGTGCCAGCAGCGGAGCCACGGGGGGAAATTCACCCCTCCACTTT. Protein product: CASSGATGGNSPLHF.

This clonotype was seen ten or more times. The V call is TRBV20-1, the J call TRBJ2-1; D is undetermined. This CDR3 has 16 amino acids. The germline V and J ends were trimmed by 0 bases and 6 bases, with 18 bases remaining between them. Germline CDR1 DFQATT, CDR2 SNEGSKA (reference sequence). In nucleotides, the CDR3 is TGCAGTGCTAGAGATGGCAAGGAACATCTTTCCAATGAGCAGTTCTTC. Protein: CSARDGKEHLSNEQFF.

The table lists this clonotype with a few counts. The chain links TRBV7-6 to TRBJ2-1; 7 nucleotides line up with TRBD2. CDR3 length: 14 amino acids. V gave up 1 base and J gave up 7 bases; unmatched junction bases: 4. Germline values: CDR1 SGHVS, CDR2 FNYEAQ. The CDR3 reads CASSLGGRVNEQFF. CDR3 bases: TGTGCCAGCAGCTTAGGCGGGAGAGTGAATGAGCAGTTCTTC.

V is TRBV12-3 or TRBV12-4 and J is TRBJ2-7; D call uncertain. V lost 7 bases, J lost 2 bases, and 15 bases lay in between. The CDR3 spans 14 residues. The DNA of the CDR3 is TGTGCCAGCATGAAAGGTCCATACCCCTACGAGCAGTACTTC. Protein product: CASMKGPYPYEQYF.

This clonotype appeared many times. The V and J genes are TRBV20-1 and TRBJ2-1; D remains unclear. CDR1 is DFQATT and CDR2 is SNEGSKA in the germline V gene (reference sequence). V lost 0 bases and J lost 2, with 8 bases in between. This CDR3 region has 14 residues. CDR3 DNA sequence: TGCAGTGCTAGAGATCCCAGTACCTACAATGAGCAGTTCTTC. Translating gives CSARDPSTYNEQFF.

The J gene is TRBJ2-3, the V gene TRBV7-9; TRBD1 matches 8 bases. The length of the CDR3 is 15 residues. Looked up from germline, CDR1 is SEHNR and CDR2 is FQNEAQ (reference sequence). J gave up 5 bases and V 5 bases, and 9 bases lay outside the gene matches. The chain's CDR3 is CASSPPRTGKDTQYF. CDR3 bases: TGTGCCAGCAGCCCCCCTCGGACAGGGAAAGATACGCAGTATTTT.